This T cell receptor (beta chain) was sequenced for a study of beta chain features in type 1 diabetes. One heparinised draw of blood, averaging roughly 110 mL, came from each donor. Once sorted, every population was more than 95% pure. With respect to this clone: Its target is unknown.

The sequenced template was cDNA made from the entire isolated RNA. The assay was immunoSEQ multiplex PCR, and TCRdb's table has in-frame clones only and misses some. The sample includes 200,000 to 250,000 clones, 68% of them seen just once. The CDR3 totals 14 residues. Looked up from germline, CDR1 is MDHEN and CDR2 is SYDVKM. Trimming left V 8 bases short and J 1 base short, with 9 bases between. Regarding the study as a whole: TCRB rearrangement may or may not be influenced by HLA type; here this remained unresolved.

The sample consisted of naive CD4+ T cells from blood. The V call is TRBV28, the J call TRBJ2-6; a weak D match, TRBD2 (6 bases). This TCR came from a man younger than 40 in good health. DNA of the CDR3: TGTGCCAGCTTGGAGGGTTCTGGGGCCAACGTCCTGACTTTC. It is translated as CASLEGSGANVLTF.